This section outlines one T cell receptor beta chain sequence together with its context. This clone showed up just a few times. Its antigen specificity is not known. Per-base quality was not reported, and no clone a single base away is much larger than it. This specimen belongs to a study of regulatory dendritic cells for organ transplantation (dated by TCRdb to 2017 to 2019). In terms of the full investigation: The TCRbeta repertoires of sorted naive and memory CD4+ and CD8+ T cells were sequenced before and after allostimulation with regulatory or mature dendritic cells. The research as a whole found: The repertoires of naive CD4+ and CD8+ T cells were highly diverse, while memory cell repertoires were less diverse, with memory CD8+ cells being the most oligoclonal. Only a couple of subjects were sequenced, and the authors noted considerable between-individual heterogeneity in the alloreactive memory CD8+ T cell pool. In both subjects, allostimulation led to expansion of memory CD8+ clones, although regulatory dendritic cells appeared to cause more limited expansion than mature dendritic cells did. Among the resting subsets, the most alloreactive TCR clonotypes were found in memory CD8+ T cells.

TCRbeta CDR3 regions were amplified by multiplexed two-step PCR using Vbeta-specific forward primers and Jbeta-specific reverse primers. The TCRbeta libraries were sequenced on an Illumina instrument via the immunoSEQ service. Per the original workflow: IMGT annotation was used to assign V, D and J genes, and synthetic CDR3 analogues were used to correct the counts for multiplex PCR bias. In the immunoSEQ Analyzer, repertoire clonality was calculated as one minus normalized Shannon entropy. Fisher's exact test with Benjamini-Hochberg false discovery rate control was used to define clonal expansion, with two-tailed P<0.01. Entries here come from immuneACCESS through TCRdb and include only in-frame sequences with V and J called. Some clones fail to appear in such tables; in the studies checked, an unresolved V gene covers under half of the shortfall, and the cause of the remainder is unknown. That table gives V, J and clone size, and the DNA gave D and trimming. The sample profile shows around 30,000 clones; roughly 80% of them were found once. The ten biggest clones cover approximately 0.1% of the sample.

FACS was used to sort CD4+ or CD8+ cells into naive T cells (CD45RA+) and memory T cells (CD45RO+). The T cells used for TCR sequencing were obtained from two healthy control subjects. For the mixed lymphocyte reactions, sorted T cell subsets left unstimulated acted as baseline controls. The Qiagen DNeasy Blood & Tissue Kit was used for extraction of genomic DNA. The specimen was naive CD4+ T cells from blood. Taken with the paper, the label for cell subset or site translates to: CD45RA+ naive T cells. This receptor was taken from a human donor in good health.

The DNA sequence follows: TGTGCCAGCTCTCCGGAGGGCAATCAGCCCCAGCATTTT. It translates as CASSPEGNQPQHF. The chain employs TRBV2 and TRBJ1-5; the D gene remains uncertain. For CDR1 and CDR2, the germline V gene lists SNHLY and FYNNEI. V drops 8 bases and J drops 2 bases, leaving 10 bases in between. The CDR3 numbers 13 residues from cysteine through phenylalanine. Only the CDR3 region is kept as DNA, spanning 39 bases read in frame from base 1.